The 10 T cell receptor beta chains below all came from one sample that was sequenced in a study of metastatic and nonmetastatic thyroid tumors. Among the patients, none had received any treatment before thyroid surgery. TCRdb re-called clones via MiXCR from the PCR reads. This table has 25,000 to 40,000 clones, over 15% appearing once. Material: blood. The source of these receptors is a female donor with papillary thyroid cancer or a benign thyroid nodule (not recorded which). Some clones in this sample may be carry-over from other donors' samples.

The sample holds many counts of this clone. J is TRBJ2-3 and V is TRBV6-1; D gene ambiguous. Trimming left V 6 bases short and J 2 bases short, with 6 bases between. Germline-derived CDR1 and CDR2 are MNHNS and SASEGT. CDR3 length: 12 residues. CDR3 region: CASRQTTDTQYF. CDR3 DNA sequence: TGTGCCAGCAGGCAGACCACAGATACGCAGTATTTT.

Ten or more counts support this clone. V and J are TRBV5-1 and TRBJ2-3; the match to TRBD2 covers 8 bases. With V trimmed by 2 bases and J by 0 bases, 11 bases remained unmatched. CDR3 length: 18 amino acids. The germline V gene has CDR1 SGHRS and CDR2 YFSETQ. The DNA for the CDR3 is TGCGCCAGCAGCTTAAAGCTAACAGCGGGGGCAAGCACAGATACGCAGTATTTT. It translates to CASSLKLTAGASTDTQYF.

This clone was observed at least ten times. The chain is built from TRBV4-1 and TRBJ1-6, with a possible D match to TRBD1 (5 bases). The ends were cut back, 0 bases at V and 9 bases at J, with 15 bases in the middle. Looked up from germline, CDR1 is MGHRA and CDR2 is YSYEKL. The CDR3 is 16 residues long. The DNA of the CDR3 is TGCGCCAGCAGCCAAGAAAAGTCCGGCGGGGGTTCACCCCTCCACTTT. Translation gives CASSQEKSGGGSPLHF.

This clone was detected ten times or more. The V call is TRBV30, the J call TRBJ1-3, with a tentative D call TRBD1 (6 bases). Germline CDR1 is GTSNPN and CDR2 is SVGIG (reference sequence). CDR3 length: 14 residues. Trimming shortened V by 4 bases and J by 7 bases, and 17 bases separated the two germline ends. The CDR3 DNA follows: TGTGCCTGGAAGGGGGACCTAGGATCGAACACCATATATTTT. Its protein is CAWKGDLGSNTIYF. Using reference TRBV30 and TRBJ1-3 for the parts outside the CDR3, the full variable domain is SQTIHQWPATLVQPVGSPLSLECTVEGTSNPNLYWYRQAAGRGLQLLFYSVGIGQISSEVPQNLSASRPQDRQFILSSKKLLLSDSGFYLCAWKGDLGSNTIYFGEGSWLTVV.

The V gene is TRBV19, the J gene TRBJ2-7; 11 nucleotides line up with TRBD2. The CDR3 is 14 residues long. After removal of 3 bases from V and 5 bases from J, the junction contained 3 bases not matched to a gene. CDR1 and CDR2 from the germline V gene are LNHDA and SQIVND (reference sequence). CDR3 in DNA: TGTGCCAGTAGTATTCTAGCGGGAGGTCACGAGCAGTACTTC. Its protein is CASSILAGGHEQYF.

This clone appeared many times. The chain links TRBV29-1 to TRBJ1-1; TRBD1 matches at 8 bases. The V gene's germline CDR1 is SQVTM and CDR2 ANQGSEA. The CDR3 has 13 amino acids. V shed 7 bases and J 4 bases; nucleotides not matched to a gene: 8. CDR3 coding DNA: TGCAGCGCTGGACAGGGCCTGAGCACTGAAGCTTTCTTT. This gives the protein CSAGQGLSTEAFF.

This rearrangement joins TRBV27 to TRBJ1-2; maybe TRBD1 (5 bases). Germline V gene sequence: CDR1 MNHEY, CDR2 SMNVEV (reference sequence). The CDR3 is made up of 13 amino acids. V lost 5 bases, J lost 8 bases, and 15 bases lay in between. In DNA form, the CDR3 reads TGTGCCAGCAGTCGGGGGGGGGTTTACGGCTACACCTTC. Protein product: CASSRGGVYGYTF.

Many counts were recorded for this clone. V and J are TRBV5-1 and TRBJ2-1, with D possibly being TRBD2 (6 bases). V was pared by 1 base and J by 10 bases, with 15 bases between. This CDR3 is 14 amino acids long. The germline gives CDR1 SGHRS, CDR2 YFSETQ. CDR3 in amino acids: CASSLPGVSVEQFF. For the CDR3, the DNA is TGCGCCAGCAGCTTGCCGGGAGTAAGCGTAGAGCAGTTCTTC.

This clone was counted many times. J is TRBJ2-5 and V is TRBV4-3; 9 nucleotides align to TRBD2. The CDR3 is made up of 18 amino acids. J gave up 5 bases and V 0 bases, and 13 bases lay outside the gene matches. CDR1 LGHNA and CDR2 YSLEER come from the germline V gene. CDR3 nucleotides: TGCGCCAGCAGCCAAGATGAGGGCCTGGGGACTAGCAGCGAGACCCAGTACTTC. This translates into CASSQDEGLGTSSETQYF.

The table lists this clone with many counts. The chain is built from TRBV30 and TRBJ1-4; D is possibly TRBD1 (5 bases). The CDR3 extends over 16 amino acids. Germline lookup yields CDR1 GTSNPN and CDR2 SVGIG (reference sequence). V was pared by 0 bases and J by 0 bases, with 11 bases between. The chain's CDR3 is CAWSVPGRATNEKLFF. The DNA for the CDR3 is TGTGCCTGGAGTGTCCCGGGCAGGGCAACTAATGAAAAACTGTTTTTT. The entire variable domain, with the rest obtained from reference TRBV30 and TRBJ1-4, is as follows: SQTIHQWPATLVQPVGSPLSLECTVEGTSNPNLYWYRQAAGRGLQLLFYSVGIGQISSEVPQNLSASRPQDRQFILSSKKLLLSDSGFYLCAWSVPGRATNEKLFFGSGTQLSVL.